Below, 5 T cell receptor beta chains from the same sample are listed, as sequenced in a study of T cell responses to AZD1222 COVID-19 vaccine (dated by TCRdb to about 2021). The label giving this sample's time point can be read as: baseline before first vaccination. Libraries were prepared through the immunoSEQ multiplex PCR assay. The table comes from immuneACCESS by way of TCRdb, which keeps in-frame sequences with V and J called. Part of the clones is missing from these tables; in studies checked, under half for an unresolved V gene and the rest for unknown reasons. For this sample the table gives over 85,000 clones, of which approximately 90% were detected only once. The top ten constitute about 3.3% of the sample. The material sequenced was peripheral blood, taken on day 0 of AZD1222 vaccination. These receptors all come from an adult in good health.

This CDR3 is CASSQSTGVAQYF. Here the CDR3 DNA reads TGTGCCAGCAGCCAGTCGACAGGGGTAGCGCAGTATTTT. The V and J genes are TRBV3-1 (or the pseudogene TRBV3-2) and TRBJ2-3, with 8 positions matching TRBD1. There are 13 residues in the CDR3. Germline V gene lookup returns CDR1 LGHDT and CDR2 YNNKEL (reference sequence). V lost 3 bases and J lost 10; bases outside the gene matches: 6.

The CDR3 here is CASSQDNRRDTQYF. The CDR3 bases are TGTGCCAGCAGCCAAGATAATCGGCGAGATACGCAGTATTTT. V is TRBV14 and J is TRBJ2-3; D gene uncertain. Trimming removed 0 bases from V and 5 bases from J, with 9 bases in between. The length of the CDR3 is 14 residues. Looked up from germline, CDR1 is SGHDN and CDR2 is FVKESK.

The chain couples TRBV2 to TRBJ2-2; D gene uncertain. Germline CDR1 reads SNHLY; CDR2 reads FYNNEI. There are 16 residues in the CDR3. Trimming cost V 2 bases and J 0 bases, with 10 bases left between them. The CDR3: CASSEIGLANTGELFF. DNA for the CDR3: TGTGCCAGCAGTGAAATCGGTCTAGCGAACACCGGGGAGCTGTTTTTT.

This clone was observed a few times. The chain links TRBV29-1 to TRBJ2-2; 7 bases agree with TRBD1. The germline V gene has CDR1 SQVTM and CDR2 ANQGSEA. CDR3 length: 13 residues. Germline trimming cut 6 bases from V and 7 bases from J; bases unmatched to any gene: 8. The CDR3 sequence: CSVNRGRSGELFF. The CDR3 nucleotides read TGCAGCGTGAACAGGGGACGGAGCGGGGAGCTGTTTTTT.

J is TRBJ2-2 and V is TRBV21-1; the table assigns TRBD2, which was not confirmed against the DNA. TRBV21-1 is designated a pseudogene. There are 16 residues in the CDR3. The CDR3 region is CASSKVRGGNTGELFF. DNA for the CDR3: TGTGCCAGCAGCAAAGTTCGAGGAGGGAACACCGGGGAGCTGTTTTTT.